The present TCR beta chain was sequenced within a study of early T cells in non-severe SARS-CoV-2 infection. Study-level information: Bulk RNA taken from unsorted whole blood was sequenced, leaving chains unpaired. Findings and limits, study-wide: There was a bias toward anti-spike CD8 responses in VDJdb matching, which missed private and CD4 specificities.

Tagging with unique molecular identifiers was applied to individual cDNA molecules. A single record per CDR3 protein comes from TCRdb applying MiXCR to the 5' RACE reads. Of tens of thousands of distinct CDR3 sequences in the sample, 10% were seen once. Germline-derived CDR1 and CDR2 are MGHRA and YSYEKL. The trim removed 2 bases at V and 0 bases at J, leaving 5 bases unmatched. The CDR3 sequence is 19 residues long. In its sample, this clonotype was seen many times. Its antigen is undetermined. The gene calls are TRBV4-1 and TRBJ2-6, with 12 bases fitting TRBD1. Sequenced material: whole blood. The clonotype originates from an adult who was a healthcare worker with PCR-confirmed SARS-CoV-2 infection or an uninfected control (not recorded which). CDR3 sequence: CASSQRGQGATSGANVLTF. Written as DNA, the CDR3 is TGCGCCAGCAGCCAACGGGGACAGGGGGCGACCTCTGGGGCCAACGTCCTGACTTTC.